This record looks at one T cell receptor beta chain sequence and its context. The antigen is undetermined. CDR1 is SEHNR, CDR2 FQNEAQ, per germline (reference sequence). CDR3 length equals 13 residues. This entry is derived from a study of cytomegalovirus exposure and HLA in healthy donors. Study findings and constraints: In a later analysis, TCR beta V- and J-gene trimming was associated with a missense DCLRE1C variant. Sequencing artifact likely explains a cluster of highly shared sequence variants. In vitro experiments confirmed that a few CMV-associated chains were specific for CMV antigens.

PCR amplification relied on 60 Vbeta primers (plus 13 Jbeta primers). Sequencing used immunoSEQ multiplex PCR; TCRdb keeps in-frame clones, though not all of them. The table shows 200,000 or so clones, with 70% to 80% occurring only once. The receptor comes from a male donor in good health and CMV-seronegative. This chain uses TRBV7-9 with TRBJ2-5; tentative D call: TRBD1 (5 bases). The end of the DNA is better explained by TRBJ2-7, so the J call may be wrong. The specimen sequenced was PBMCs. CDR3 amino acids: CASSPGGQGEQYF. The CDR3 region has the DNA TGTGCCAGCAGCCCGGGTGGGCAGGGCGAGCAGTACTTC.